This entry features one T cell receptor (beta chain) sequence. No cognate antigen has been identified for it. Base-call qualities are not available, and no considerably larger clone is one nucleotide away. The cohort consisted of 670 or so healthy bone marrow donors. At the time of sampling, all cohort members were nominally healthy, though unrecorded immune exposures were likely present. The donor tested CMV seronegative, placing the donor among the 352 seronegative members of the cohort. A peripheral blood sample was provided by each donor, and peripheral blood mononuclear cells were used for TCR beta sequencing. The Qiagen DNeasy Blood Extraction Kit was used to extract genomic DNA from the blood cell samples. Based on the germline V gene, the CDR1 and CDR2 sequences are MNHNS and SASEGT. From cysteine to phenylalanine, the CDR3 is 13 amino acids long. Here the CDR3 DNA is all that survives: 39 bases in frame from base 1. V is trimmed back by 6 bases and J by 5 bases, and the junction contains 6 bases that no gene match accounts for.

These data are taken from a study of cytomegalovirus exposure and HLA in healthy donors (TCRdb year 2017). Some background on the complete study: An earlier analysis of under 600 of the donors reported more than 250 Gb of sequence data and 100 million to 140 million unique TCR beta sequences from around 200 million T cells. Approximately 300 gigabases of sequencing data and tens of millions of unique TCR sequences were included in an early release covering about 620 HLA-typed donors. Among the approximately 430 genotyped donors, 81% belonged to the genetic ancestry cluster associated with self-reported Caucasian donors. The aim of the study was to test whether cataloging public T cell receptors could identify signatures of past pathogen exposure. The study profiled the T cell repertoires of around 700 subjects by immunosequencing and related them to cytomegalovirus serostatus. Along with the approximately 700-subject first cohort, a separate validation cohort of roughly 110 different subjects was used. To predict cytomegalovirus infection status, the study combined high-throughput TCR immunosequencing, statistical association of individual TCRs with disease status, and machine learning. In a later analysis, previously published TCR beta repertoires from 550 to 700 donors were re-analyzed and high-resolution HLA genotyping was added so that TCR occurrence patterns could be studied. Rather than using new phenotypic data, the later analysis identified candidate immune exposures from TCR beta sequences and from how often those sequences occurred across donors. To decide whether each TCR beta V gene segment behaved as functional or pseudogenic, an earlier analysis of 587 of the donors relied on high-throughput TCR beta sequencing. Donor age, sex, ethnicity and CMV serostatus were compiled alongside the repertoire data. A later genetic analysis took genome-wide SNP genotypes for about 65% of the 666 donors and used that subset as a discovery cohort. Every repertoire in the discovery cohort had been generated on one and the same sequencing platform. HLA typing included class I and class II loci at four-digit resolution. The number of donors typed differed by locus, with 629-630 for A, B, C, DRB1 and DQB1, 522 for DQA1, 600 to 610 for DPA1, and some 440 for DPB1. Roughly 5 DR-DQ haplotypes were handled as single units for association and clustering, since linkage in the cohort was strong. Among almost 400 genotyped donors of the cohort, an average of around 240,000 unique TCR beta nucleotide sequences were sequenced per donor, roughly 20% of them non-productive. The full study reports these points: When HLA alleles, especially DR and DQ, strongly co-occurred, attributing TCR associations to individual alleles was difficult. At a false discovery rate of 0.05, a later analysis linked under 20,000 TCR beta sequences to specific HLA alleles. In a later analysis, the rate of TCR association differed among HLA loci, with DRB1 alleles having the most associated TCRs and HLA-C alleles having the fewest. Immune exposure information for the cohort was limited to CMV serostatus. Across donors, most TCR sequences were observed very rarely, whereas some public TCRs were present in many individuals. The classifier was reported to diagnose cytomegalovirus status with high specificity and sensitivity in both the original and validation cohorts. In an earlier analysis of around 500 of the donors, most TCR beta V segments appeared in productive rearrangements about 87% or about 30% of the time, broadly matching IMGT annotations. Compared with equally common non-associated chains, HLA-associated TCR beta chains in a later analysis were more clonally expanded and had lower generation probabilities. The study listed 150 to 200 TCR beta chains as associated with cytomegalovirus. A further reported finding was that TCR beta sequences accurately predicted the HLA-A and HLA-B alleles for most subjects in the first cohort. In a later genetic analysis, fewer N-insertions in productive TCRs were reported among donors in an Asian-associated ancestry cluster than the roughly 700-donor mean. This cohort had only TCR beta chains sequenced, and the lack of alpha or paired-chain data limited which features could be detected. Correlated functional status among segregating V segments might be attributable to linkage disequilibrium, but an unknown experimental factor could not be ruled out. According to a later analysis, parvovirus B19, influenza, CMV and Epstein-Barr virus appeared linked to several top co-occurrence clusters. A later genetic analysis associated a missense DCLRE1C variant with V-gene and J-gene trimming of TCR beta chains, and an independent cohort replicated the association. Because counts were too low, about 15 rarely observed V segments, including chromosome 9 orphons, were left out of the earlier analysis of about 620 of the donors. Because HLA typing was missing for some donors at each locus, association tests included only the typed subset. In vitro tests confirmed that a few of the cytomegalovirus-associated TCR beta chains recognize cytomegalovirus antigens. A cluster of highly shared sequence variants was judged likely to be a technical artifact of the sequencing pipeline. The authors suggested that the approach could potentially be generalized to other disease states and immunological phenotypes. According to a later analysis, most CMV-associated TCR beta chains appeared to be HLA-restricted, and the HLA associations seemed to be driven largely by CMV exposure. Some IMGT-functional V segments, including TRBV6-2 and TRBV6-3, could not be told apart with the 87-base-pair reads, so those segments were excluded. Presence/absence analyses assumed roughly uniform sequencing depth across donors, an assumption that may not hold.

Library generation was performed with the immunoSEQ multiplex PCR assay. For the multiplex PCR, a mixture combining 60 forward primers for TCR Vbeta segments and 13 reverse primers for TCR Jbeta segments was used. Amplification of the CDR3 region of rearranged TCR beta genes was performed with a multiplex PCR assay on genomic DNA. The amplified TCR beta libraries were sequenced on the Illumina HiSeq System as 87-base-pair reads. The study's processing was this. Across the 670 or so repertoires, a later analysis counted tens of millions of unique TCR beta chains, around 11 million of which were shared by at least two donors. Raw reads were error-corrected and collapsed into unique sequences with a nearest-neighbor algorithm that merged closely related sequences to remove PCR and sequencing errors. To assign V, D and J gene segments, CDR3 sequences were aligned to IMGT reference sequences. For a sequence to be retained, at least a six-nucleotide match to both a V gene segment and a J gene segment was required. A rearrangement counted as productive if the CDR3 had no stop codons and remained in frame with V and J, and every other rearrangement counted as non-productive. CDR3 was defined by IMGT convention, running from the second conserved V-encoded cysteine to the conserved J-encoded phenylalanine. The earlier analysis of 500 to 750 of the donors excluded any sequence lacking an unambiguous match to a single V gene segment. In an earlier analysis of some 590 of the donors, a V segment was called functional when productive rearrangements were above 56.7%, and segregating when the standard deviation between donors exceeded 5%. To diagnose cytomegalovirus status from the catalog of TCR beta chain sequences, a statistical classification framework was built. In a later analysis, TCR nucleotide sequences were compared against IMGT/GENE-DB human TR gene sequences so that V and J genes could be assigned. Using the TCRdist pipeline, a later analysis assigned CDR3 sequences along with most-parsimonious VDJ recombination scenarios. A later analysis defined each TCR beta chain by its CDR3 amino acid sequence plus V-gene family, and excluded reads lacking a unique V-gene family. As a way to deal with suspected cross-contamination and a sequencing artifact, a later analysis dropped 500 to 700 nucleotide sequences that were highly shared and had low generation probability. For each public chain, a later analysis derived a clonal expansion index from normalized ranks of inferred template counts within each repertoire. In a later analysis, generation probabilities were computed with a VDJ recombination model fitted to out-of-frame rearrangements, and the resulting probabilities were checked against IGoR. A later analysis scored TCR-TCR, TCR-HLA and TCR-CMV co-occurrence with hypergeometric tests, applying a repertoire-size bias correction to TCR pairs. To estimate false discovery rates, a later analysis permuted the HLA or CMV assignments 20 times. A later analysis grouped co-occurring TCRs with DBSCAN, adding TCRdist sequence similarity when clustering within HLA-allele-positive subsets. For co-occurrence clustering, repertoires with fewer than 30,000 or more than 120,000 public chains were excluded, along with five or six repertoires with anomalous nucleotide sharing. TCRdb carries this immuneACCESS record with in-frame sequences only. Its versions omit some clonotypes, under half of them owing to an unresolved V gene in the studies checked, with the rest unexplained. Clonal size and the V and J genes are those of that table, whereas D and trimming came from the DNA. This sample has some 180,000 clones in its table, and about four fifths of those were observed once. Approximately 2% of the sample comes from the top ten.

The sequenced material came from PBMCs. The receptor was isolated from a woman between 25 and 40 years old in good health and CMV-seronegative. The chain joins TRBV6-1 to TRBJ1-1; a stretch of 7 junction bases matches TRBD1. The nucleotide sequence is TGTGCCAGCAGCTCAGACAGGGCGACTGAAGCTTTCTTT. It specifies CASSSDRATEAFF.